This T cell receptor beta chain was identified in a study of OX40 agonist ivuxolimab in advanced cancers. Study-level points and caveats: Which antigen the expanded peripheral T cells recognized is unknown. The CD4+ and CD8+ T cells in the blood had expanded clonally by week 6 at 0.1 to 3.0 mg/kg. CD8+ T cells averaged more expanded clones than CD4+.

Measured with immunoSEQ multiplex PCR; TCRdb has only the in-frame clones, and not every one. The sample contains fewer than 25,000 clones, 83% of which appear only once. A word on this clone: Its specificity is not known.

The sequencing here drew on CD4+ or CD8+ T cells sorted from blood, taken in a trial of the OX40 agonist ivuxolimab. The receptor was isolated from an adult with an advanced solid tumor such as melanoma, head and neck, liver or kidney cancer.

CDR3 protein: CASNFGGFGGGNSPLHF. The CDR3 nucleotides read TGCGCCAGCAACTTCGGAGGTTTTGGGGGAGGTAATTCACCCCTCCACTTT. J is TRBJ1-6 and V is TRBV5-1; D possibly corresponds to TRBD1 (5 bases). V was clipped by 6 bases and J by 6 bases, with 22 bases between them. The CDR3 contains 17 residues. Germline CDR1 and CDR2: SGHRS and YFSETQ. The entire variable domain, with the rest obtained from reference TRBV5-1 and TRBJ1-6, is as follows: KAGVTQTPRYLIKTRGQQVTLSCSPISGHRSVSWYQQTPGQGLQFLFEYFSETQRNKGNFPGRFSGRQFSNSRSEMNVSTLELGDSALYLCASNFGGFGGGNSPLHFGNGTRLTVT.